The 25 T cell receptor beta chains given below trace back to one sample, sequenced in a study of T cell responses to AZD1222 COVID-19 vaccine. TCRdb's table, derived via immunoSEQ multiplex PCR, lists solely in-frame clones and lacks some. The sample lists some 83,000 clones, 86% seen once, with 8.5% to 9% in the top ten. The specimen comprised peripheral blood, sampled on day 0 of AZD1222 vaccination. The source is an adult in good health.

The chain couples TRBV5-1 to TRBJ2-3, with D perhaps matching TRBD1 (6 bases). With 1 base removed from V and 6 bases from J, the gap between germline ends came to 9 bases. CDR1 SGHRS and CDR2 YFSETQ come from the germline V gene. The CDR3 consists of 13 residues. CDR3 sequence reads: CASSLRQEDTQYF. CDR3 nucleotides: TGCGCCAGCAGCTTGAGACAGGAGGATACGCAGTATTTT. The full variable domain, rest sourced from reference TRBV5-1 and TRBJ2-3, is KAGVTQTPRYLIKTRGQQVTLSCSPISGHRSVSWYQQTPGQGLQFLFEYFSETQRNKGNFPGRFSGRQFSNSRSEMNVSTLELGDSALYLCASSLRQEDTQYFGPGTRLTVL.

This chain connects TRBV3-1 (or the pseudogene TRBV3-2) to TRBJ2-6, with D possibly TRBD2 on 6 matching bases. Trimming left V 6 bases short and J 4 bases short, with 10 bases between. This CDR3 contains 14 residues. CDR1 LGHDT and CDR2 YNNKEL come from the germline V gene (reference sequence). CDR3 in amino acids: CASSTGGGANVLTF. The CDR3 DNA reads TGTGCCAGCAGTACCGGGGGAGGGGCCAACGTCCTGACTTTC.

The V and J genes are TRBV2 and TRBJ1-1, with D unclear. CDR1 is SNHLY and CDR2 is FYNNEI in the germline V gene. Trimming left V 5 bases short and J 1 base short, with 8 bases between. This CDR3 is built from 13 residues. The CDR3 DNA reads TGTGCCAGCAGTCCCGAATCGAACACTGAAGCTTTCTTT. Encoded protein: CASSPESNTEAFF.

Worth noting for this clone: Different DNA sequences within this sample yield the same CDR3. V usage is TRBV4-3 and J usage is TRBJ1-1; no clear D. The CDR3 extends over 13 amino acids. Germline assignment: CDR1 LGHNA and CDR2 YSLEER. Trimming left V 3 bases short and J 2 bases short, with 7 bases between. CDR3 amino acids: CASSQAGNTEAFF. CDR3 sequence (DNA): TGCGCCAGCAGCCAGGCAGGAAACACTGAAGCTTTCTTT.

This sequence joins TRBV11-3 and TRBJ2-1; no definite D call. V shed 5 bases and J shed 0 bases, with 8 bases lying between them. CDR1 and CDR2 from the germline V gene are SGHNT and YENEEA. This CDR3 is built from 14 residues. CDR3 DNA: TGTGCCAGCAGCCGGGCAAGCTCCTACAATGAGCAGTTCTTC. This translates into CASSRASSYNEQFF. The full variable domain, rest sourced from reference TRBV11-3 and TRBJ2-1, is EAGVVQSPRYKIIEKKQPVAFWCNPISGHNTLYWYLQNLGQGPELLIRYENEEAVDDSQLPKDRFSAERLKGVDSTLKIQPAELGDSAVYLCASSRASSYNEQFFGPGTRLTVL.

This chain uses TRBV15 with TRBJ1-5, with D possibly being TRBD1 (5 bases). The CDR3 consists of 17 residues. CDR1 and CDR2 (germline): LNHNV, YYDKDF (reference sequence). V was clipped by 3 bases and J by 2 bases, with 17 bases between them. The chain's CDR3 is CATSSHQGVRGNQPQHF. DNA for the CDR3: TGTGCCACCAGCAGTCACCAGGGTGTCCGTGGCAATCAGCCCCAGCATTTT.

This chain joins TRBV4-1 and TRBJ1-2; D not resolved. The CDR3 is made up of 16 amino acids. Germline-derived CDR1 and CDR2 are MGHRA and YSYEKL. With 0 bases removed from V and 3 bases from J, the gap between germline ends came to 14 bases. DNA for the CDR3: TGCGCCAGCAGCCAAGAATCAGGCTTTCGGGACTATGGCTACACCTTC. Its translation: CASSQESGFRDYGYTF.

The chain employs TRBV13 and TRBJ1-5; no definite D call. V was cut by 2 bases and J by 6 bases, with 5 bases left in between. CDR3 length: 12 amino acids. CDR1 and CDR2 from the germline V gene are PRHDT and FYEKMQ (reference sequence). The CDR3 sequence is CASSLLGQPQHF. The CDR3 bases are TGTGCCAGCAGCTTACTGGGTCAGCCCCAGCATTTT.

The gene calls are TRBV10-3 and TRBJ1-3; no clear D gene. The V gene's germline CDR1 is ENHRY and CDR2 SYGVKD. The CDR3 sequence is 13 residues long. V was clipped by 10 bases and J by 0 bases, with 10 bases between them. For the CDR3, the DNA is TGTGCCACCCGTCCATTCTCTGGAAACACCATATATTTT. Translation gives CATRPFSGNTIYF.

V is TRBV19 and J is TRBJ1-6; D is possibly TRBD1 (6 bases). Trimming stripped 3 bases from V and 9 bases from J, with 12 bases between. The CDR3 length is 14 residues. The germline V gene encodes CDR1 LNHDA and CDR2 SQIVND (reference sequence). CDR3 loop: CASSIGRGASPLHF. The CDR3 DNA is TGTGCCAGTAGTATTGGCAGGGGCGCTTCACCCCTCCACTTT.

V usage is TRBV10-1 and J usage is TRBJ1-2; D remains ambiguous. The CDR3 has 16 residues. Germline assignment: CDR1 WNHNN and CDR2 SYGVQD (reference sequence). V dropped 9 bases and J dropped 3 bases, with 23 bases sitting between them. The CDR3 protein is CARLSCNRERDYGYTF. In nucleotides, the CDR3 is TGCGCCAGACTAAGCTGTAACCGGGAAAGGGACTATGGCTACACCTTC.

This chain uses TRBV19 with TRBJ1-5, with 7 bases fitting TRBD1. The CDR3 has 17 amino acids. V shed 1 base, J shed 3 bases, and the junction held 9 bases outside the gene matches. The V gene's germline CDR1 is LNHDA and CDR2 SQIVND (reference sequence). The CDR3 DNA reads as TGTGCCAGTAGTATAGGTTTACAGGGGATGCACAATCAGCCCCAGCATTTT. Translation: CASSIGLQGMHNQPQHF.

Here the CDR3 DNA reads TGTGCCAGCAGCCCCCGGGGGGGCAATGAGCAGTTCTTC. As protein: CASSPRGGNEQFF. The genes are TRBV7-8 and TRBJ2-1; 8 bases line up with TRBD2. Germline V CDR1 and CDR2: SGHVS, FQNEAQ. This CDR3 is built from 13 residues. J was trimmed by 6 bases and V by 5 bases; bases with no gene match: 3.

The CDR3 DNA follows: TGTGCCAGTAGTCCCCCGACGGTGAACACTGAAGCTTTCTTT. Its protein product is CASSPPTVNTEAFF. The chain recombines TRBV19 with TRBJ1-1; D gene ambiguous. Deletions cut 5 bases from V and 0 bases from J, with 10 bases between. The germline CDR1 and CDR2 sequences are LNHDA and SQIVND (reference sequence). CDR3 size: 14 residues.

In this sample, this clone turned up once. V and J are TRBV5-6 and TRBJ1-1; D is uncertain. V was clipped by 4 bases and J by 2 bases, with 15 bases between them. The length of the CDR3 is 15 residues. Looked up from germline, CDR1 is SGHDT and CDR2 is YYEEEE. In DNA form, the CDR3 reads TGTGCCAGCAGCCCCACTAAGGGCCCAAACACTGAAGCTTTCTTT. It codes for CASSPTKGPNTEAFF.

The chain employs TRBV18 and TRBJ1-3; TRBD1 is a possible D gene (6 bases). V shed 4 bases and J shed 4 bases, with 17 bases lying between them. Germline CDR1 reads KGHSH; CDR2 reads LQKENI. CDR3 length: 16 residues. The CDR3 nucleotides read TGTGCCAGCTCACAATCCGGAGTACAGGGAGGAAACACCATATATTTT. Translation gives CASSQSGVQGGNTIYF. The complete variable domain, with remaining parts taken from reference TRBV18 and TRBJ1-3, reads NAGVMQNPRHLVRRRGQEARLRCSPMKGHSHVYWYRQLPEEGLKFMVYLQKENIIDESGMPKERFSAEFPKEGPSILRIQQVVRGDSAAYFCASSQSGVQGGNTIYFGEGSWLTVV.

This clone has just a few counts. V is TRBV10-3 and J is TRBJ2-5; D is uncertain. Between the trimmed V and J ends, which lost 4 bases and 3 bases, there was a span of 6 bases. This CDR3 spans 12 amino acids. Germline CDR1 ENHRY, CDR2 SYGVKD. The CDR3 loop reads CAISGSEETQYF. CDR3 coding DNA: TGTGCCATCAGTGGTTCAGAAGAGACCCAGTACTTC.

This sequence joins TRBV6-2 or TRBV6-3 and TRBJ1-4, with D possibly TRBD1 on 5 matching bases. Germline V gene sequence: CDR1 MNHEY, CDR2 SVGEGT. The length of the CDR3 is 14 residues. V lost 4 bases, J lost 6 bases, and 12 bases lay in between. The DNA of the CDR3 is TGTGCCAGCAGTTTTCTGGGACGGGATGAAAAACTGTTTTTT. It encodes CASSFLGRDEKLFF.

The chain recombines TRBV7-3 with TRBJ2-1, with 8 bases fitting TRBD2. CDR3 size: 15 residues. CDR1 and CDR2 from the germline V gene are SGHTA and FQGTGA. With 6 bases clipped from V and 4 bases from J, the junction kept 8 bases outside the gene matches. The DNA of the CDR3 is TGTGCCAGCAGGGAAAGCGGGAGCTTTTACAATGAGCAGTTCTTC. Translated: CASRESGSFYNEQFF.

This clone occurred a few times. CDR3 amino acids: CASSQDADRDETQYF. For the CDR3, the DNA is TGCGCCAGCAGCCAAGACGCGGACAGGGACGAGACCCAGTACTTC. This chain uses TRBV4-1 with TRBJ2-5, with 8 nucleotides matching TRBD1. V was clipped by 0 bases and J by 5 bases; unmatched bases: 5. Germline CDR1 reads MGHRA; CDR2 reads YSYEKL. The CDR3 contains 15 residues.

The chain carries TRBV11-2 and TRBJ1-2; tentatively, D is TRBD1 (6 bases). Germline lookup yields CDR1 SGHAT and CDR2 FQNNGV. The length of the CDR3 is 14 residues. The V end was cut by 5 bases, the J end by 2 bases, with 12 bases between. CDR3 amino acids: CASSAPGHNYGYTF. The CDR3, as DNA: TGTGCCAGCAGCGCACCGGGACACAACTATGGCTACACCTTC.

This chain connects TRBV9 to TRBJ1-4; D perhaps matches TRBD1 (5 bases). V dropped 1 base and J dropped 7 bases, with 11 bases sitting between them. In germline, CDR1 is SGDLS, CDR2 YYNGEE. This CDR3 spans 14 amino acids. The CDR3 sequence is CASSVSGDPEKLFF. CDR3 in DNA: TGTGCCAGCAGCGTATCGGGGGACCCTGAAAAACTGTTTTTT.

As DNA, the CDR3 is TGTGCCAGCAGCTTAGCGTGGCGGGGGCGGTTCCCCGGGGAGCTGTTTTTT. Protein sequence: CASSLAWRGRFPGELFF. The chain recombines TRBV7-2 with TRBJ2-2, with D maybe TRBD2 (7 bases). This CDR3 contains 17 residues. Germline V gene data show CDR1 as SGHTA and CDR2 as FQGNSA. The germline V and J ends were trimmed by 0 bases and 6 bases, with 17 bases remaining between them.

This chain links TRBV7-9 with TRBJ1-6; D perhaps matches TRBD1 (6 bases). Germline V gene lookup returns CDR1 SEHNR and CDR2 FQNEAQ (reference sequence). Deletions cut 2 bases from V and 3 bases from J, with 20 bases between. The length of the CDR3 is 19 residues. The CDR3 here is CASSLSGRRGALYNSPLHF. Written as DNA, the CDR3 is TGTGCCAGCAGCTTATCTGGACGCAGGGGTGCCCTCTATAATTCACCCCTCCACTTT. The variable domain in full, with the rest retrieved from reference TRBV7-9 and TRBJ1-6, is DTGVSQNPRHKITKRGQNVTFRCDPISEHNRLYWYRQTLGQGPEFLTYFQNEAQLEKSRLLSDRFSAERPKGSFSTLEIQRTEQGDSAMYLCASSLSGRRGALYNSPLHFGNGTRLTVT.

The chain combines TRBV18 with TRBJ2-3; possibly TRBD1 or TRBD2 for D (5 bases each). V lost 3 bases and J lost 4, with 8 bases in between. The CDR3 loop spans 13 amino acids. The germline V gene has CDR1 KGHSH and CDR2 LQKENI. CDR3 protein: CASSPGTADTQYF. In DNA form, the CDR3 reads TGTGCCAGCTCACCTGGGACCGCAGATACGCAGTATTTT.